Presented here are 21 T cell receptor beta chains from one specimen sequenced in a study of vaccination and CD4 T cells after COVID-19. Once obtained from cultured CD4+ T cells, the DNA was sequenced using the Oncomine TCR Beta short-read assay. The genomic DNA was obtained from cultured CD4+ T cells by extraction with the QIAamp micro DNA kit. TCRdb reanalysed the PCR reads using MiXCR and keeps one entry per CDR3 protein. Of roughly 6,700 distinct CDR3 sequences listed, around 34% are singletons. Specified treatment: approximately 10-day PBMC culture with coronavirus spike peptide pools or control peptides (ViraFEST assay). An unexposed donor provided the CD4+ T cells, which were collected before the COVID-19 pandemic (2011-2018). Their antigen targets remain unknown. Sample: CD4+ T cells from blood, cultured in vitro. The source of these receptors is a human donor in good health.

This clonotype was recorded a few times. The V call is TRBV20-1, the J call TRBJ1-5; 7 bases line up with TRBD1. V dropped 6 bases and J dropped 3; count of bases not matched to a gene: 5. The CDR3 sequence is 13 residues long. Germline CDR1 is DFQATT and CDR2 is SNEGSKA (reference sequence). CDR3 in amino acids: CSADQGDNQPQHF. CDR3 nucleotide sequence: TGCAGTGCAGACCAGGGGGACAATCAGCCCCAGCATTTT.

This clonotype has a handful of counts. V and J are TRBV27 and TRBJ2-5; D is ambiguous. Trimming took off 3 bases at V and 5 bases at J, with 10 bases between the two ends. CDR1 MNHEY and CDR2 SMNVEV come from the germline V gene (reference sequence). This CDR3 is 13 amino acids long. CDR3 amino acids: CASSFGLRETQYF. The CDR3 bases are TGTGCCAGCAGTTTCGGGCTCCGGGAGACCCAGTACTTC.

This clonotype was recorded a few times. The chain links TRBV27 to TRBJ1-6; D is perhaps TRBD1 (5 bases). Germline CDR1 and CDR2: MNHEY and SMNVEV (reference sequence). This CDR3 is 16 amino acids long. V lost 4 bases to trimming and J lost 6 bases, with 16 bases between them. The CDR3 DNA reads TGTGCCAGCAGTTCAAACTCGGGACGGCTTAATTCACCCCTCCACTTT. This gives the protein CASSSNSGRLNSPLHF.

This chain links TRBV27 with TRBJ2-1; the D call may be TRBD1 or TRBD2 (5 bases each). V was clipped by 6 bases and J by 5 bases, with 17 bases between them. This CDR3 is built from 15 residues. The germline V gene has CDR1 MNHEY and CDR2 SMNVEV (reference sequence). In DNA form, the CDR3 reads TGTGCCAGCAGACCGTACCGGGACGTCAACAATGAGCAGTTCTTC. It specifies CASRPYRDVNNEQFF.

This clonotype is judged medium-sized. The chain has TRBV20-1 and TRBJ1-1; the D gene is possibly TRBD1 (5 bases). Trimming shortened V by 5 bases and J by 0 bases, and 22 bases separated the two germline ends. CDR1 DFQATT and CDR2 SNEGSKA come from the germline V gene (reference sequence). The CDR3 contains 17 residues. CDR3 region: CSAHVQGRRRMNTEAFF. The CDR3 DNA sequence: TGCAGTGCTCACGTCCAGGGAAGGCGGCGGATGAACACTGAAGCTTTCTTT.

J is TRBJ2-7 and V is TRBV7-9; D remains ambiguous. Trimming cost V 10 bases and J 4 bases, with 2 bases left between them. The CDR3 consists of 8 residues. Germline V gene data show CDR1 as SEHNR and CDR2 as FQNEAQ (reference sequence). This chain's CDR3 is CATYEQYF. The CDR3, as DNA: TGTGCCACATACGAGCAGTACTTC.

The chain links TRBV2 to TRBJ1-2; no clear D. Trimming cost V 4 bases and J 0 bases, with 9 bases left between them. There are 14 residues in the CDR3. The V gene's germline CDR1 is SNHLY and CDR2 FYNNEI. The CDR3: CASSVGPTNYGYTF. The CDR3 DNA follows: TGTGCCAGCAGTGTTGGGCCGACTAACTATGGCTACACCTTC. Based on the CDR3 plus reference TRBV2 and TRBJ1-2, the full variable domain is EPEVTQTPSHQVTQMGQEVILRCVPISNHLYFYWYRQILGQKVEFLVSFYNNEISEKSEIFDDQFSVERPDGSNFTLKIRSTKLEDSAMYFCASSVGPTNYGYTFGSGTRLTVV.

This chain uses TRBV7-2 with TRBJ2-3; the D is unclear. CDR3 length: 14 amino acids. The germline V gene has CDR1 SGHTA and CDR2 FQGNSA. V lost 1 base and J lost 0, with 5 bases in between. The CDR3 spells CASSLERSTDTQYF. The CDR3 DNA reads as TGTGCCAGCAGCTTAGAACGAAGCACAGATACGCAGTATTTT.

The chain is built from TRBV20-1 and TRBJ2-1; 11 nucleotides agree with TRBD2. With V trimmed by 7 bases and J by 8 bases, 7 bases remained unmatched. The CDR3 loop spans 13 amino acids. The germline CDR1 and CDR2 sequences are DFQATT and SNEGSKA (reference sequence). CDR3 coding DNA: TGCAGTGGGGTAGCGGGAGGGCCCTATGAGCAGTTCTTC. Protein sequence: CSGVAGGPYEQFF.

The chain links TRBV25-1 to TRBJ2-1; 9 bases match TRBD2. V lost 2 bases, J lost 8 bases, and 10 bases stayed unmatched. The CDR3 spans 16 residues. Germline values: CDR1 MGHDK, CDR2 SYGVNS. CDR3 nucleotide sequence: TGTGCCAGCAGTGAACCGCGGGGACTAGCCGGTGATGAGCAGTTCTTC. It is translated as CASSEPRGLAGDEQFF.

In this sample, this clonotype turned up a few times. The CDR3 loop is CASSPQSYDRGYQPQHF. CDR3 sequence (DNA): TGTGCCAGCAGTCCCCAATCATACGACAGGGGGTATCAGCCCCAGCATTTT. V and J are TRBV6-1 and TRBJ1-5; 9 bases fit TRBD1. There are 17 residues in the CDR3. Trimming cost V 5 bases and J 5 bases; bases outside gene matches: 13. Germline CDR1 is MNHNS and CDR2 is SASEGT.

The chain combines TRBV6-1 with TRBJ1-3; D unclear. The CDR3 is made up of 15 amino acids. Germline V gene data show CDR1 as MNHNS and CDR2 as SASEGT. The V end was cut by 6 bases, the J end by 0 bases, with 12 bases between. The CDR3 bases are TGTGCCAGCAGAACAGTCACAGCCTCTGGAAACACCATATATTTT. This translates into CASRTVTASGNTIYF.

The V and J genes are TRBV6-2 or TRBV6-3 and TRBJ1-1, with 7 bases matching TRBD1. The CDR3 contains 13 residues. Unmatched junction bases numbered 3, after V lost 8 bases and J lost 0 bases. Per germline, CDR1 MNHEY and CDR2 SVGEGT. CDR3 protein: CASRDSMNTEAFF. CDR3 bases: TGTGCCAGCCGGGACAGCATGAACACTGAAGCTTTCTTT.

This rearrangement joins TRBV7-9 to TRBJ1-5, with a weak D call TRBD1 (5 bases). The V end was cut by 4 bases, the J end by 2 bases, with 12 bases between. Germline V lookup: CDR1 SEHNR, CDR2 FQNEAQ (reference sequence). The CDR3 consists of 15 residues. CDR3 sequence: CASSSTGPGNQPQHF. The CDR3 bases are TGTGCCAGCAGCTCGACGGGACCGGGCAATCAGCCCCAGCATTTT.

In this sample, this clonotype turned up a few times. This sequence joins TRBV28 and TRBJ2-5; tentatively, D is TRBD1 (5 bases). V shed 5 bases and J shed 1 base, with 17 bases lying between them. This CDR3 region has 16 residues. Germline V lookup: CDR1 MDHEN, CDR2 SYDVKM. CDR3 in amino acids: CASSPLDSGAQETQYF. Here the CDR3 DNA reads TGTGCCAGCAGTCCCCTCGACAGTGGGGCCCAAGAGACCCAGTACTTC.

This clonotype was seen a handful of times. The chain carries TRBV19 and TRBJ2-7, with 10 bases matching TRBD1. This CDR3 has 16 amino acids. V dropped 6 bases and J dropped 1; count of bases not matched to a gene: 9. The V gene's germline CDR1 is LNHDA and CDR2 SQIVND (reference sequence). CDR3 sequence reads: CASRNRGGQGSYEQYF. CDR3 coding DNA: TGTGCCAGTAGGAACCGCGGGGGACAGGGGTCCTACGAGCAGTACTTC.

This clonotype was observed a few times. The chain recombines TRBV15 with TRBJ2-1; TRBD2 matches 7 bases. V lost 9 bases, J lost 8 bases, and 4 bases stayed unmatched. This CDR3 is built from 11 residues. In germline, CDR1 is LNHNV, CDR2 YYDKDF (reference sequence). CDR3 sequence: CATAREDEQFF. The DNA for the CDR3 is TGTGCCACTGCACGGGAGGATGAGCAGTTCTTC.

This clonotype was recorded a few times. The chain employs TRBV28 and TRBJ1-5; D unresolved. The CDR3 consists of 13 residues. Germline lookup yields CDR1 MDHEN and CDR2 SYDVKM. Trimming left V 3 bases short and J 5 bases short, with 8 bases between. The CDR3: CASSFNIDQPQHF. The CDR3 bases are TGTGCCAGCAGTTTCAACATAGATCAGCCCCAGCATTTT.

This rearrangement joins TRBV30 to TRBJ1-6; 7 nucleotides align to TRBD1. Per germline, CDR1 GTSNPN and CDR2 SVGIG (reference sequence). The CDR3 loop spans 16 amino acids. V gave up 4 bases and J gave up 9 bases; unmatched junction bases: 15. Here the CDR3 reads CAWIQQGQPWSSPLHF. The CDR3, as DNA: TGTGCCTGGATCCAACAGGGACAGCCGTGGAGTTCACCCCTCCACTTT. Looking up the rest from reference TRBV30 and TRBJ1-6 gives the full variable domain: SQTIHQWPATLVQPVGSPLSLECTVEGTSNPNLYWYRQAAGRGLQLLFYSVGIGQISSEVPQNLSASRPQDRQFILSSKKLLLSDSGFYLCAWIQQGQPWSSPLHFGNGTRLTVT.

The chain employs TRBV5-1 and TRBJ1-2; 10 bases line up with TRBD1. Germline V CDR1 and CDR2: SGHRS, YFSETQ. The CDR3 is 14 residues long. Trimming at V came to 3 bases and at J to 6 bases, leaving 5 bases not matched to a gene. The CDR3 DNA is TGCGCCAGCAGCTGGGGGACAGGGGCTGATGGCTACACCTTC. This encodes CASSWGTGADGYTF.

A few counts support this clonotype. The V gene is TRBV7-6, the J gene TRBJ2-5; D may be TRBD1 (6 bases). Germline CDR1 and CDR2: SGHVS and FNYEAQ. V lost 5 bases and J lost 4, with 14 bases in between. The CDR3 covers 14 residues. CDR3 sequence: CASSLTGLRETQYF. In DNA, the CDR3 is TGTGCCAGCAGCCTTACAGGGCTCCGAGAGACCCAGTACTTC. Filled out from reference TRBV7-6 and TRBJ2-5, the complete variable domain reads GAGVSQSPRYKVTKRGQDVALRCDPISGHVSLYWYRQALGQGPEFLTYFNYEAQQDKSGLPNDRFSAERPEGSISTLTIQRTEQRDSAMYRCASSLTGLRETQYFGPGTRLLVL.